Presented here are 5 T cell receptor beta chains from one specimen sequenced in a study of graft-versus-host responses after intestinal transplantation. Clones were read by immunoSEQ multiplex PCR, and TCRdb kept only the in-frame ones, dropping some. The table lists about 83,000 clones, less than 90% of them singletons, with roughly 0.37% in the top ten. Antigen specificity for these receptors is unknown. The input for sequencing was unstimulated CD4+ T cells sorted from spleen or lymph node cells, taken before intestinal transplant. The receptors shown here come from a human donor who received an intestinal transplant.

CDR3 nucleotides: TGTGCCAGTAGTATCGGGACTAGCGGGAGAGGTTATGAGCAGTTCTTC. Protein sequence: CASSIGTSGRGYEQFF. V usage is TRBV19 and J usage is TRBJ2-1; 14 bases fit TRBD2. Unmatched junction bases numbered 6, after V lost 3 bases and J lost 8 bases. The germline V gene has CDR1 LNHDA and CDR2 SQIVND (reference sequence). The CDR3 totals 16 residues. Full variable domain (outside the CDR3, taken from reference TRBV19 and TRBJ2-1): DGGITQSPKYLFRKEGQNVTLSCEQNLNHDAMYWYRQDPGQGLRLIYYSQIVNDFQKGDIAEGYSVSREKKESFPLTVTSAQKNPTAFYLCASSIGTSGRGYEQFFGPGTRLTVL.

This clone was counted a single time. This rearrangement joins TRBV5-1 to TRBJ1-1; TRBD1 matches at 8 bases. The germline V gene has CDR1 SGHRS and CDR2 YFSETQ. V trimming: 4 bases; J trimming: 0 bases; junction bases outside the gene matches: 8. There are 16 residues in the CDR3. The CDR3 reads CASSVGTGVMNTEAFF. In nucleotides, the CDR3 is TGCGCCAGCAGCGTCGGGACAGGAGTCATGAACACTGAAGCTTTCTTT. The variable domain in full, with the rest retrieved from reference TRBV5-1 and TRBJ1-1, is KAGVTQTPRYLIKTRGQQVTLSCSPISGHRSVSWYQQTPGQGLQFLFEYFSETQRNKGNFPGRFSGRQFSNSRSEMNVSTLELGDSALYLCASSVGTGVMNTEAFFGQGTRLTVV.

This chain links TRBV7-9 with TRBJ2-5, with a tentative D call TRBD1 (5 bases). V dropped 5 bases and J dropped 5 bases, with 24 bases sitting between them. Germline V CDR1 and CDR2: SEHNR, FQNEAQ (reference sequence). The CDR3 is 17 amino acids. The CDR3 reads CASSQGLTGSFVETQYF. The CDR3 DNA sequence: TGTGCCAGCAGCCAGGGCTTAACAGGAAGTTTCGTCGAGACCCAGTACTTC.

The chain combines TRBV6-1 with TRBJ2-1; the match to TRBD2 covers 12 bases. This CDR3 contains 15 residues. V lost 7 bases, J lost 4 bases, and 5 bases stayed unmatched. CDR1 MNHNS and CDR2 SASEGT come from the germline V gene. For the CDR3, the DNA is TGTGCCAGCAACCCCGGGACTAGCGGGTACAATGAGCAGTTCTTC. Protein: CASNPGTSGYNEQFF.

This chain connects TRBV6-6 to TRBJ2-3, with 7 bases identical to TRBD2. Trimming removed 3 bases from V and 3 bases from J; junction bases left unmatched: 3. The CDR3 spans 14 residues. The germline CDR1 and CDR2 sequences are MNHNY and SVGAGI (reference sequence). The CDR3 here is CASSYGGGTDTQYF. Written as DNA, the CDR3 is TGTGCCAGCAGTTATGGGGGGGGGACAGATACGCAGTATTTT.